This T cell receptor (beta chain) comes out of a study of regulatory dendritic cells for organ transplantation. For the study at large: Regulatory dendritic cells came from monocytes given vitamin D3 and IL-10. Study-wide points: Between individuals, the alloreactive memory CD8+ T cell pool differed considerably. Naive CD4+ and CD8+ repertoires were highly diverse; memory CD8+ was most oligoclonal.

The V gene's germline CDR1 is MGHRA and CDR2 YSYEKL. V gave up 5 bases and J gave up 4 bases; unmatched junction bases: 10. This CDR3 is 15 amino acids long. CFSE-labeled sorted T cells met regulatory or mature dendritic cells for more than four days. Memory T cells were CD45RO+, naive were CD45RA+, sorted by FACS. Using immunoSEQ multiplex PCR, the repertoire was profiled, and TCRdb retains in-frame clones only, with some absent. The repertoire holds approximately 10,000 clones, about 90% seen once, with about 0.4% in the top ten. This clone was seen a few times. Antigen: not known. The chain joins TRBV4-1 to TRBJ1-1; 7 bases match TRBD1. Material for sequencing was naive CD8+ T cells from blood cultured with dendritic cells. Subset in this sample: CD45RA+ naive T cells. The receptor was isolated from a human donor in good health. CDR3 in DNA: TGCGCCAGCAGCGGCCAGGGACAGTTGGGCACTGAAGCTTTCTTT. Its translation is CASSGQGQLGTEAFF.